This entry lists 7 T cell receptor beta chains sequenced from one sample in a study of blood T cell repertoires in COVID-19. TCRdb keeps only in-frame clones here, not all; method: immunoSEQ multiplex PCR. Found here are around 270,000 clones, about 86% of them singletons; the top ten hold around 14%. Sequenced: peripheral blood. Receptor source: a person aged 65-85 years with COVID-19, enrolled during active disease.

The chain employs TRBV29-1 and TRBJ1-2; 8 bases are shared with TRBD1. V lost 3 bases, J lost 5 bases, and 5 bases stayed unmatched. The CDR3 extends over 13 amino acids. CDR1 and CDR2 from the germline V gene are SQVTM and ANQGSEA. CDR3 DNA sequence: TGCAGCGTTGACCGGGACAGGTCATATGGCTACACCTTC. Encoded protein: CSVDRDRSYGYTF.

CDR3 loop: CASRAGQGSSPLHF. The CDR3 region has the DNA TGTGCCAGCAGGGCGGGACAGGGGAGCTCACCCCTCCACTTT. The gene calls are TRBV2 and TRBJ1-6; TRBD1 matches at 10 bases. V dropped 6 bases and J dropped 10; count of bases not matched to a gene: 6. CDR1 and CDR2 (germline): SNHLY, FYNNEI. The CDR3 totals 14 residues.

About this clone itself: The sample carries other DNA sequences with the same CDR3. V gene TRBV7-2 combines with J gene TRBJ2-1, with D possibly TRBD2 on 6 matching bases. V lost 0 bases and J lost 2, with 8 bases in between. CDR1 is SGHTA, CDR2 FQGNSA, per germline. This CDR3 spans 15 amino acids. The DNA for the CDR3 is TGTGCCAGCAGCTTAGCTAGCGGAACCTACAATGAGCAGTTCTTC. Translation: CASSLASGTYNEQFF.

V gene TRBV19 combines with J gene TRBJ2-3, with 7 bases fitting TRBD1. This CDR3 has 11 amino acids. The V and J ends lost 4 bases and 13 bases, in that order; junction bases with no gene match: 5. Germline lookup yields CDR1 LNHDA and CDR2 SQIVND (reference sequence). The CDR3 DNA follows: TGTGCCAGTAGTAACACAGGGGTGGAGTATTTT. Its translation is CASSNTGVEYF.

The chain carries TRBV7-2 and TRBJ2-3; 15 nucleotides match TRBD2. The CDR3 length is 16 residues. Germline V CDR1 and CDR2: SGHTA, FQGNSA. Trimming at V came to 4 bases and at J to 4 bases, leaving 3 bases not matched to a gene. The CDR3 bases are TGTGCCAGCAGCTGGACTAGCGGGGGGGCCCCAGATACGCAGTATTTT. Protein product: CASSWTSGGAPDTQYF.

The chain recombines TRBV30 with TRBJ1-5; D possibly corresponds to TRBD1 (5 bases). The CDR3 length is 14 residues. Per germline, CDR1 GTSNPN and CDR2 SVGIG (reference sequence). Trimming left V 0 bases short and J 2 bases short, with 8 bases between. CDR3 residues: CAWSVTRGNQPQHF. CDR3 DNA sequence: TGTGCCTGGAGTGTAACCAGGGGCAATCAGCCCCAGCATTTT.

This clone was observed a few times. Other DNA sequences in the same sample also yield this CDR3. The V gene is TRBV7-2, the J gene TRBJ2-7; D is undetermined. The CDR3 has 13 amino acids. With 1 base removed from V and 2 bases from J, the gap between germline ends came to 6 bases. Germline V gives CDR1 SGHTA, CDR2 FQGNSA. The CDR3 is CASSLVSAYEQYF. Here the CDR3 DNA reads TGTGCCAGCAGCTTAGTGTCAGCCTACGAGCAGTACTTC.